Here is one TCR beta chain with its context. The sample belongs to a study of T cells expressing NK-cell markers. TCRdb reworked the 5' RACE reads into one entry per CDR3 protein, no DNA. This sample's table has almost 450,000 distinct CDR3 sequences. Per the germline V gene, CDR1 is SEHNR and CDR2 is FQNEAQ (reference sequence). The CDR3 contains 13 residues. Source material: blood T cells: a sorted CD56 or NKG2C T cell subset, CD4+ or CD8+ T cells, or bulk PBMC T cells (not recorded which). This clonotype was sampled from a woman between 18 and 75 years old in good health. The V gene is TRBV7-9, the J gene TRBJ1-4. The CDR3: CASSFPATEKLFF.